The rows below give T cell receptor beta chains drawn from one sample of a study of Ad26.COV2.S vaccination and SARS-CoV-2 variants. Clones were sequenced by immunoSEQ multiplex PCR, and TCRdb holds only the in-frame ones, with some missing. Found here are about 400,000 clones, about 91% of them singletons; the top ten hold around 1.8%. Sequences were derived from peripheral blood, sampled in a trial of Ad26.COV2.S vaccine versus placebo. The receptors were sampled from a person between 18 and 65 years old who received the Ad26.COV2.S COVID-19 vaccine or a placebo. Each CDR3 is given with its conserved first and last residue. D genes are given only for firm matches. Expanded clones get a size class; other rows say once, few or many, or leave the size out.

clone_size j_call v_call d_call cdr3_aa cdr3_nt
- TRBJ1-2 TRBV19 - CASSIVLDYGYTF TGTGCCAGTAGTATAGTTTTGGACTATGGCTACACCTTC
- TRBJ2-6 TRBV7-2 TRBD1 CASSSQGAGANVLTF TGTGCCAGCAGCTCGCAGGGGGCTGGGGCCAACGTCCTGACTTTC
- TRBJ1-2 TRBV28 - CASSIQPRLLNYGYTF TGTGCCAGCAGTATCCAACCCCGCCTATTGAACTATGGCTACACCTTC
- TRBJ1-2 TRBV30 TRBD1 CAWRVGTGEGYTF TGTGCCTGGAGAGTAGGGACAGGGGAGGGCTACACCTTC
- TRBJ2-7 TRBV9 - CASSVGFGGEQYF TGTGCCAGCAGCGTAGGTTTTGGGGGCGAGCAGTACTTC
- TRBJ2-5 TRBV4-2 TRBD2 CASSPTSGEEETQYF TGTGCCAGCAGCCCGACTAGCGGGGAGGAAGAGACCCAGTACTTC
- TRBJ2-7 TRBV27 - CASSLSVGGRGAYEQYF TGTGCCAGCAGTTTGAGTGTAGGCGGAAGGGGGGCTTACGAGCAGTACTTC
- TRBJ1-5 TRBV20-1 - CSASRAGDSNQPQHF TGCAGTGCTAGTCGGGCGGGGGATAGCAATCAGCCCCAGCATTTT
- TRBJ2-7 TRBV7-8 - CASSPSWSGYEQYF TGTGCCAGCAGTCCTAGCTGGAGCGGCTACGAGCAGTACTTC
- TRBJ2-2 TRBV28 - CASSLFPAGELFF TGTGCCAGCAGTTTATTCCCGGCCGGGGAGCTGTTTTTT
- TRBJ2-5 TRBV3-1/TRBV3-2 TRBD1 CASSQGQADQETQYF TGTGCCAGCAGCCAGGGACAGGCGGACCAAGAGACCCAGTACTTC
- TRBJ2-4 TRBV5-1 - CASSPTGAGSNIQYF TGCGCCAGCAGCCCCACGGGCGCGGGGAGCAACATTCAGTACTTC
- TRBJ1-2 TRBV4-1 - CASSQDQLGSGYTF TGCGCCAGCAGCCAAGATCAGTTAGGGAGTGGCTACACCTTC
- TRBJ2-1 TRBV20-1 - CSANEAGLYNEQFF TGCAGTGCTAATGAAGCGGGCCTCTACAATGAGCAGTTCTTC
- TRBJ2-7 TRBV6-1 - CASSEVWGYEQYF TGTGCCAGCAGTGAAGTCTGGGGCTACGAGCAGTACTTC
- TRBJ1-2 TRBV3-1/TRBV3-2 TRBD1 CASSQDGQGGLGYTF TGTGCCAGCAGCCAAGATGGGCAGGGGGGTCTTGGCTACACCTTC
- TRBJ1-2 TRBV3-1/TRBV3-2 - CASSQARGYTF TGTGCCAGCAGCCAAGCGAGGGGCTACACCTTC
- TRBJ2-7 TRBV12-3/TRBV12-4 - CASSFSAGKQYF TGTGCCAGCAGTTTTTCGGCCGGCAAGCAGTACTTC
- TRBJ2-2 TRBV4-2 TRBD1 CASSQERSLGTGHGELFF TGTGCCAGCAGCCAAGAAAGGTCCCTCGGGACAGGGCACGGGGAGCTGTTTTTT
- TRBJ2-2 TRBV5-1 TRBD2 CASSVTSGNTGELFF TGCGCCAGCAGCGTGACTAGCGGGAACACCGGGGAGCTGTTTTTT
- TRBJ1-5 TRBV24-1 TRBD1 CATSEPDRNQPQHF TGTGCCACCAGTGAACCGGACAGGAATCAGCCCCAGCATTTT
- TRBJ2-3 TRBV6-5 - CASSASGTATDTQYF TGTGCCAGCAGCGCCTCCGGGACCGCCACAGATACGCAGTATTTT
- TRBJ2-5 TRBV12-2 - CASRSVGTSGRRGTQYF TGTGCAAGTCGCTCCGTTGGGACTAGCGGAAGGCGGGGGACCCAGTACTTC
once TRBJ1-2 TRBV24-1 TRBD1 CATSGETGGDYGYTF TGTGCCACCAGTGGAGAGACAGGGGGTGACTATGGCTACACCTTC
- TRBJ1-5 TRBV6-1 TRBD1 CASSDGTGTNQPQHF TGTGCCAGCAGTGATGGGACAGGGACTAATCAGCCCCAGCATTTT
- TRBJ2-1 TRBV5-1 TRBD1 CASSRTGQGVDNEQFF TGCGCCAGCAGCCGGACCGGACAGGGGGTCGACAATGAGCAGTTCTTC
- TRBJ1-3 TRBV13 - CASSFYGGSGNTIYF TGTGCCAGCAGCTTCTATGGGGGCTCTGGAAACACCATATATTTT
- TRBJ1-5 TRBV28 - CASSLSGHRQPQHF TGTGCCAGCAGTTTATCAGGCCATCGGCAGCCCCAGCATTTT
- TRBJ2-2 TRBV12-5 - CASGLVRPSEELFF TGTGCTAGTGGTTTGGTACGACCCTCCGAGGAGCTGTTTTTT
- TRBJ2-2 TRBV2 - CASSPEARGTGELFF TGTGCCAGCAGCCCCGAAGCGAGGGGCACCGGGGAGCTGTTTTTT
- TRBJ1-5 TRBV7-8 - CASSLGTQAPNQPQHF TGTGCCAGCAGCTTAGGGACGCAGGCCCCCAATCAGCCCCAGCATTTT
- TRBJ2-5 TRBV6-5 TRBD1 CASSLRQGAETQYF TGTGCCAGCAGTCTCCGACAGGGGGCTGAGACCCAGTACTTC
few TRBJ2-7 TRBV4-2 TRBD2 CASSQDGTSGSSYEQYF TGTGCCAGCAGCCAAGATGGGACTAGCGGGAGCTCCTACGAGCAGTACTTC
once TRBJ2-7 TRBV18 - CASSPIQQTYEQYF TGTGCCAGCTCACCCATACAGCAAACCTACGAGCAGTACTTC
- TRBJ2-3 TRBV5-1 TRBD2 CASSSTSGGSTDTQYF TGCGCCAGCAGCTCTACTAGCGGGGGATCCACAGATACGCAGTATTTT
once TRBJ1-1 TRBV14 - CASSPLGALNTEAFF TGTGCCAGCAGCCCGTTGGGGGCATTGAACACTGAAGCTTTCTTT
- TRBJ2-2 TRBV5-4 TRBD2 CASSPSPGRASTGELFF TGTGCCAGCAGCCCCTCCCCCGGGAGGGCCAGTACGGGGGAGCTGTTTTTT
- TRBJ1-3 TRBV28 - CASGPVAGNTIYF TGTGCCAGCGGTCCAGTGGCTGGAAACACCATATATTTT
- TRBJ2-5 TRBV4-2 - CASSQGVGLSGEETQYF TGTGCCAGCAGCCAAGGGGTCGGGCTAAGCGGAGAAGAGACCCAGTACTTC
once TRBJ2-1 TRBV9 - CASSPGGRGRGNEQFF TGTGCCAGCAGCCCTGGGGGGCGGGGTCGAGGGAATGAGCAGTTCTTC
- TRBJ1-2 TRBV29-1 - CSTLTPGDGYGYTF TGCAGCACACTCACCCCTGGGGACGGCTATGGCTACACCTTC
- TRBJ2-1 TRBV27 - CASSLRTVLNYNEQFF TGTGCCAGCAGTTTAAGGACCGTCCTGAATTACAATGAGCAGTTCTTC
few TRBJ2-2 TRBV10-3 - CAIRESGNTGELFF TGTGCCATCAGGGAGAGCGGGAACACCGGGGAGCTGTTTTTT
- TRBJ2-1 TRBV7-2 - CASSLAGPSYNEQFF TGTGCCAGCAGCTTAGCGGGACCCTCCTACAATGAGCAGTTCTTC
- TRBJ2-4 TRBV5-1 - CASSRQGRDIQYF TGCGCCAGCTCGCGACAGGGGAGGGACATTCAGTACTTC
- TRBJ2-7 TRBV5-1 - CASSPRGENSYEQYF TGCGCCAGCAGCCCACGCGGGGAAAACTCCTACGAGCAGTACTTC
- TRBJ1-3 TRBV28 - CASSFSRAGNTIYF TGTGCCAGCAGTTTTTCCAGGGCTGGAAACACCATATATTTT
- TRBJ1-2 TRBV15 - CATSRDYREGRGYTF TGTGCCACCAGCAGAGATTACAGGGAAGGGCGAGGCTACACCTTC
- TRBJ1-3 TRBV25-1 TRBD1 CASSTGTGGNTIYF TGTGCCAGCTCGACAGGGACGGGAGGAAACACCATATATTTT
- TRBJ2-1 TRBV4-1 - CASSQLTPLGGNEQFF TGCGCCAGCAGCCAACTCACCCCTTTAGGAGGCAATGAGCAGTTCTTC
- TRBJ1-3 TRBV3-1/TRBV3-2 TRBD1 CASSQEVGTGAGNTIYF TGTGCCAGCAGCCAAGAGGTTGGGACAGGGGCTGGAAACACCATATATTTT
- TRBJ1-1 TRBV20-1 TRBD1 CSARDNRGAFF TGCAGTGCTAGAGATAACAGGGGAGCTTTCTTT
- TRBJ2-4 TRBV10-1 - CAQGGKNIQYF TGCGCACAAGGGGGCAAAAACATTCAGTACTTC
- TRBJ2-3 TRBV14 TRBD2 CASSQTGLAYTDTQYF TGTGCCAGCAGCCAGACGGGACTAGCGTACACAGATACGCAGTATTTT
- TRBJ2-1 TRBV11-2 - CASSLPGSPRDEQFF TGTGCCAGCAGCTTACCGGGATCTCCTCGGGATGAGCAGTTCTTC
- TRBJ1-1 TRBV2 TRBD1 CASSRGRYTEAFF TGTGCCAGCAGCAGGGGGCGTTACACTGAAGCTTTCTTT
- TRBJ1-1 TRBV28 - CASNPDSTEAFF TGTGCCAGTAACCCTGACAGCACTGAAGCTTTCTTT